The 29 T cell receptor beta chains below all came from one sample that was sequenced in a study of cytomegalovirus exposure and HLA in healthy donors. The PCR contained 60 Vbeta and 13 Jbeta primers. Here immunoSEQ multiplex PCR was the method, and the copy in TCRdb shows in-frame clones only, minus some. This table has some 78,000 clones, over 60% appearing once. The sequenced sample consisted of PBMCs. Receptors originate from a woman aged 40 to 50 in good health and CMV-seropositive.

The CDR3 sequence: CASSADRLFGYTF. As DNA, the CDR3 is TGTGCCAGCAGTGCGGACAGGCTTTTTGGCTACACCTTC. The chain employs TRBV27 and TRBJ1-2, with 7 bases lining up with TRBD1. Trimming cost V 5 bases and J 7 bases; bases outside gene matches: 7. Per the germline V gene, CDR1 is MNHEY and CDR2 is SMNVEV (reference sequence). There are 13 residues in the CDR3.

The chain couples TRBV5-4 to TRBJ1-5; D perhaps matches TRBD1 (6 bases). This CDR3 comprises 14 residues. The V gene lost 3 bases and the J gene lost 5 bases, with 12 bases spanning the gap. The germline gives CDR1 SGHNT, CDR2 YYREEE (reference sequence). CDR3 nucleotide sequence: TGTGCCAGCAGCTCCGGGACATCTGATCAGCCCCAGCATTTT. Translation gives CASSSGTSDQPQHF.

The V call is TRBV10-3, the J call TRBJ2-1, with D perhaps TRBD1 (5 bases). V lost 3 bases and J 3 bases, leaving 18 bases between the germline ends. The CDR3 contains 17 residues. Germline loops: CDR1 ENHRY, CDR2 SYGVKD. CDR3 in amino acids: CAISEGGVGQNYNEQFF. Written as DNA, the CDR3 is TGTGCCATCAGTGAAGGTGGGGTCGGACAAAACTACAATGAGCAGTTCTTC.

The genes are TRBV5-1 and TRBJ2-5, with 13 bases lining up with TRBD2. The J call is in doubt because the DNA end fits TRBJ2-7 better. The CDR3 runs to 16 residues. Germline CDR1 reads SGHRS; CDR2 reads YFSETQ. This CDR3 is CASSGLAGVELGEQYF. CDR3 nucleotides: TGCGCCAGCAGTGGACTAGCGGGGGTTGAGCTAGGCGAGCAGTACTTC.

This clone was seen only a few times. The CDR3: CASSPGQGEAFF. CDR3 in DNA: TGCGCCAGCAGCCCTGGACAGGGTGAAGCTTTCTTT. The chain links TRBV5-1 to TRBJ1-1, with 8 nucleotides matching TRBD1. CDR1 and CDR2 (germline): SGHRS, YFSETQ. V lost 4 bases, J lost 7 bases, and 3 bases stayed unmatched. The CDR3 is made up of 12 amino acids.

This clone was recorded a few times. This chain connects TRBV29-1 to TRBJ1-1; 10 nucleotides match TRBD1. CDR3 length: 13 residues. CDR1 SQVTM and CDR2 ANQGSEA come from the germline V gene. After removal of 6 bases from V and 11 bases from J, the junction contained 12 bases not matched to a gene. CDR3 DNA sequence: TGCAGCGTGGGTGGACAGGGGGAGCTGGGGGCTTTCTTT. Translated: CSVGGQGELGAFF.

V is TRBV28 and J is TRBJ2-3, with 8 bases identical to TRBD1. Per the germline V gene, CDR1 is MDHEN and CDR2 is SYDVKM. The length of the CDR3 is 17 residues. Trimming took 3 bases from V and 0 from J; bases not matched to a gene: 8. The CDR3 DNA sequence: TGTGCCAGCAGTTTCGCTGACAGGGGCTCTAGCACAGATACGCAGTATTTT. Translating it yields CASSFADRGSSTDTQYF.

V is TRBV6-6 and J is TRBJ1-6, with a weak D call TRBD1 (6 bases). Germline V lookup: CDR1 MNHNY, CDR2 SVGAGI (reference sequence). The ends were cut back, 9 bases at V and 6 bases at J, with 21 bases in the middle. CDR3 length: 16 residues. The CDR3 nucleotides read TGTGCCAGTGGTGGGGCCACAGGGACGGGTAATTCACCCCTCCACTTT. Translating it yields CASGGATGTGNSPLHF.

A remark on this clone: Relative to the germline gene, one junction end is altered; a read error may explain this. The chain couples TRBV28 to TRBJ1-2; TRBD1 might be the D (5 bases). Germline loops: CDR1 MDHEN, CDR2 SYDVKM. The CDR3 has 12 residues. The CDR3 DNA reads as TGTGCCAGCAGTTCCCCACTCCGGGGGAGCGGATTC. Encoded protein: CASSSPLRGSGF.

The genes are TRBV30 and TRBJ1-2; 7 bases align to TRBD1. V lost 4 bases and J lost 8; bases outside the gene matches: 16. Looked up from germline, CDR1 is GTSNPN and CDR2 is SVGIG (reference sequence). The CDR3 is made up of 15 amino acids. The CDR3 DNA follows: TGTGCCTGGAACCGGGACAGATATTTATTTGGAGGCTACACCTTC. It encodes CAWNRDRYLFGGYTF.

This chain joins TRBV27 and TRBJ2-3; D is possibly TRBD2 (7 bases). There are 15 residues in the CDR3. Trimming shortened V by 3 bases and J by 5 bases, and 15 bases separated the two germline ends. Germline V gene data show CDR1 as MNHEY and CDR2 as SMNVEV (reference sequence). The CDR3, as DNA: TGTGCCAGCAGTTTCCTAGGGGGGGCCGGAGATACGCAGTATTTT. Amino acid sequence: CASSFLGGAGDTQYF.

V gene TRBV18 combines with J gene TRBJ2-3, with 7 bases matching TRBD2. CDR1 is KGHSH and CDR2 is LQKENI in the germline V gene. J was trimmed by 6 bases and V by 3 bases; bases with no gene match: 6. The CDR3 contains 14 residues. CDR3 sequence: CASSPGLAADTQYF. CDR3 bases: TGTGCCAGCTCACCTGGGCTAGCGGCTGATACGCAGTATTTT.

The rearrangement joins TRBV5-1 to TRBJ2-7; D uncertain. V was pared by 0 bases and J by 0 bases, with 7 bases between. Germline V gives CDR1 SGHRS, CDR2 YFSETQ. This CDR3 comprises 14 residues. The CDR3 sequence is CASSLDPGSYEQYF. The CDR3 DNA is TGCGCCAGCAGCTTGGATCCGGGCTCCTACGAGCAGTACTTC.

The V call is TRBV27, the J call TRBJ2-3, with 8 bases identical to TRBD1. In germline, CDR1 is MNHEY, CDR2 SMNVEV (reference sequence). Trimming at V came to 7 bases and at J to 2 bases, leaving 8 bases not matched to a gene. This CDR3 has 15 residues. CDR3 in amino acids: CASTRSDRVTDTQYF. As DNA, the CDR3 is TGTGCCAGCACCCGTTCGGACAGGGTCACAGATACGCAGTATTTT.

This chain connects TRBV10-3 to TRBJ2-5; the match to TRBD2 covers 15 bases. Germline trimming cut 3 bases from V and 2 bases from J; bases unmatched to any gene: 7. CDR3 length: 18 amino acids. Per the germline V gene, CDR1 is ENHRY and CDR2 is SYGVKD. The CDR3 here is CAISDAGLAGGPQETQYF. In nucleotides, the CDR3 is TGTGCCATCAGTGACGCTGGACTAGCGGGGGGGCCACAAGAGACCCAGTACTTC.

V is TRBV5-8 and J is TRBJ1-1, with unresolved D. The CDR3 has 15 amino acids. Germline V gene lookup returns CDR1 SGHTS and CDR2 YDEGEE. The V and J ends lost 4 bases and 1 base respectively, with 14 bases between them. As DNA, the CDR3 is TGTGCCAGCAGCGTGCCCGGCGGGTCGAACACTGAAGCTTTCTTT. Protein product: CASSVPGGSNTEAFF.

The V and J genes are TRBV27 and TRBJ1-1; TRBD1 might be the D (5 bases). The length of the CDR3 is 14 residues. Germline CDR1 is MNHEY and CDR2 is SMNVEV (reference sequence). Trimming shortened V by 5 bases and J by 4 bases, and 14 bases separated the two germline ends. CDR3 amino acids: CASSLLLGGTEAFF. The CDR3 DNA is TGTGCCAGCAGTCTTCTTCTGGGGGGCACTGAAGCTTTCTTT.

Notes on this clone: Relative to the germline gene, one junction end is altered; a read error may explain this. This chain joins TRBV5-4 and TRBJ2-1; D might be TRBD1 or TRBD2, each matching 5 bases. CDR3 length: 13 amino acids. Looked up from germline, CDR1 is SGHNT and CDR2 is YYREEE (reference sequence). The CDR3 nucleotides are TGTGCCAGCGGCTTGGGGCCGGGGAATGAGCAGTTCTTC. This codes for CASGLGPGNEQFF.

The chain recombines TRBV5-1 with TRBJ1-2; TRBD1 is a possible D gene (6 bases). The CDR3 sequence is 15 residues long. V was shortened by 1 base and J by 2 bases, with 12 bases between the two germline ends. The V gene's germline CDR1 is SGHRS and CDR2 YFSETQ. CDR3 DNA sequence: TGCGCCAGCAGCTTGTTAGGGGGTGAGAACTATGGCTACACCTTC. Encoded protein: CASSLLGGENYGYTF. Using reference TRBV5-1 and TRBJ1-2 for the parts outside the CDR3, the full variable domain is KAGVTQTPRYLIKTRGQQVTLSCSPISGHRSVSWYQQTPGQGLQFLFEYFSETQRNKGNFPGRFSGRQFSNSRSEMNVSTLELGDSALYLCASSLLGGENYGYTFGSGTRLTVV.

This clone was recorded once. In nucleotides, the CDR3 is TGTGCCAGCTCACCAAGACAGGTTGAAACCGGGGAGCTGTTTTTT. Its protein product is CASSPRQVETGELFF. The chain employs TRBV18 and TRBJ2-2, with a possible D match to TRBD1 (6 bases). V lost 2 bases and J lost 5, with 12 bases in between. Germline V gives CDR1 KGHSH, CDR2 LQKENI. The CDR3 sequence is 15 residues long.

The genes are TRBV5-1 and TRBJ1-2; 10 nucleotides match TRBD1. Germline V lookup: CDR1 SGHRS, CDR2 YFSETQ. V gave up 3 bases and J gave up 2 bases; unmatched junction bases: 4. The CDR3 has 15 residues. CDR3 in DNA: TGCGCCAGCAGCTCGACAGGGGGCTTGAACTATGGCTACACCTTC. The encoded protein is CASSSTGGLNYGYTF.

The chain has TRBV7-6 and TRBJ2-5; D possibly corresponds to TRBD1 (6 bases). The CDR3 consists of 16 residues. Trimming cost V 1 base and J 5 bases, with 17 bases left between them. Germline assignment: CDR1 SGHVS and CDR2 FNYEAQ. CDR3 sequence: CASSLVGQPTGETQYF. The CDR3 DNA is TGTGCCAGCAGCTTAGTAGGACAGCCAACTGGGGAGACCCAGTACTTC.

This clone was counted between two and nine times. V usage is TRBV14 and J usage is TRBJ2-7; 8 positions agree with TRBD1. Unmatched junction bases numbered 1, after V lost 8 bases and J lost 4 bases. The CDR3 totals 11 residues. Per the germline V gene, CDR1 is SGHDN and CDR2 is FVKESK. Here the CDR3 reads CASGDRYEQYF. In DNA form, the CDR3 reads TGTGCCAGCGGGGACAGGTACGAGCAGTACTTC.

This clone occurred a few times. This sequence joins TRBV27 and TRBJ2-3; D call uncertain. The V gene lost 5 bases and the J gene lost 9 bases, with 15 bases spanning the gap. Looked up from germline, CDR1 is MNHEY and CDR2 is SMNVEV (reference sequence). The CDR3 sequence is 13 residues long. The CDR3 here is CASSPDSQDTQYF. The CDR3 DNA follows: TGTGCCAGCAGTCCTGACTCGCAAGACACGCAGTATTTT.

The CDR3 DNA reads as TGTGCCAGCAGACCTTGGCAGGGGGACGGCAATCAGCCCCAGCATTTT. Translating gives CASRPWQGDGNQPQHF. This sequence joins TRBV27 and TRBJ1-5; 7 bases map to TRBD1. CDR3 length: 16 residues. Germline CDR1 reads MNHEY; CDR2 reads SMNVEV (reference sequence). The junction had 10 bases not matched to a gene; V was cut back by 6 bases and J by 2 bases.

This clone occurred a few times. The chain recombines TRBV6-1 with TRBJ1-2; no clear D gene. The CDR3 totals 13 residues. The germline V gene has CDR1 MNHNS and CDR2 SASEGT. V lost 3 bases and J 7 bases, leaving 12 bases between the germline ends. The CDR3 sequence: CASSENGWSGYTF. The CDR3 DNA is TGTGCCAGCAGTGAGAATGGGTGGAGTGGCTACACCTTC.

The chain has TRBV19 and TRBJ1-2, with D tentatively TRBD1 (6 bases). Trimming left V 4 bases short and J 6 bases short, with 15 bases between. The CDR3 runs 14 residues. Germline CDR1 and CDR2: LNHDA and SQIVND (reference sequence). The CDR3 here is CASSNRDTIHGYTF. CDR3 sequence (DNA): TGTGCCAGTAGTAACAGGGATACGATACATGGCTACACCTTC.

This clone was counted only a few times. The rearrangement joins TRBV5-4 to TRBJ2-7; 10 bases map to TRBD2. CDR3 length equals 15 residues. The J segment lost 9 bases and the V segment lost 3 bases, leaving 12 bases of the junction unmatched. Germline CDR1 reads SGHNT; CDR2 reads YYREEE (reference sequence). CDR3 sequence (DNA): TGTGCCAGCAGCTCCCTAGCGGGGGCCTCGGGAGGGCAGTACTTC. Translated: CASSSLAGASGGQYF.

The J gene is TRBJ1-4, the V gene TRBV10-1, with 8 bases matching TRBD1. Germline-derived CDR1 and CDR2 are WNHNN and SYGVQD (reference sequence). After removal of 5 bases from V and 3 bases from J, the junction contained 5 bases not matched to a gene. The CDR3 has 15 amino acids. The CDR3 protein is CASSSSTGANEKLFF. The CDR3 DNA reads TGCGCCAGCAGTTCCTCGACAGGGGCTAATGAAAAACTGTTTTTT.